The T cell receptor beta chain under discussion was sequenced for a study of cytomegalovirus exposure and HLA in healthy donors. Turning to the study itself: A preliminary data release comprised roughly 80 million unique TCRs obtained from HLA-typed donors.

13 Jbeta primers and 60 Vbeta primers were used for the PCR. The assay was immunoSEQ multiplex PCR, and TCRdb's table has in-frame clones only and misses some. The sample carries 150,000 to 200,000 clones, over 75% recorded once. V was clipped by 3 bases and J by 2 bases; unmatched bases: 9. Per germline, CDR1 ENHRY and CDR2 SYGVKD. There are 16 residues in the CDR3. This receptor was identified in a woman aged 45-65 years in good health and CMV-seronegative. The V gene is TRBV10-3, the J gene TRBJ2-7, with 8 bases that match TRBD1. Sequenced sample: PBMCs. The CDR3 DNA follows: TGTGCCATCAGTGACCAAGGACAGGGACGACCCTACGAGCAGTACTTC. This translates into CAISDQGQGRPYEQYF.